Listed here are 28 T cell receptor beta chains from one sample, sequenced in a study of T cells in Graves' hyperthyroidism and ophthalmopathy. Researchers took RNA transcripts and amplified the TCR beta CDR3 regions from them. HTBI primers drove first-round RT-PCR of the TCR CDR3. From the multiplex PCR reads, TCRdb called clonotypes with MiXCR, one entry per CDR3 protein. The table lists about 600,000 distinct CDR3 sequences, around 15% of them singletons. Sequenced sample: blood. The receptors originated from a woman aged 40 to 50 with Graves' ophthalmopathy.

There are a few counts of this clonotype. Just one base apart from a much larger clone, this may be a read error. The chain couples TRBV20-1 to TRBJ2-5, with D possibly TRBD2 on 6 matching bases. From germline, CDR1 is DFQATT and CDR2 SNEGSKA (reference sequence). The CDR3 runs 14 residues. DNA for the CDR3: TGCAGTGCCCCGGGACGGGGGTACCAAGAGGCCCAGTACTTC. This gives the protein CSAPGRGYQEAQYF.

This clonotype was picked up many times. The V call is TRBV6-1, the J call TRBJ1-1; D perhaps matches TRBD1 (5 bases). This CDR3 spans 15 amino acids. V was pared by 5 bases and J by 0 bases, with 13 bases between. CDR1 and CDR2 (germline): MNHNS, SASEGT. The CDR3 loop reads CASSRGPQLNTEAFF. The DNA for the CDR3 is TGTGCCAGCAGTAGGGGTCCGCAGCTGAACACTGAAGCTTTCTTT.

This clonotype was seen repeatedly, ten times or more. The chain couples TRBV28 to TRBJ2-1, with TRBD2 matching over 8 bases. Losses at the gene ends were 7 bases for V and 4 bases for J; bases not matched to a gene: 9. Looked up from germline, CDR1 is MDHEN and CDR2 is SYDVKM. The CDR3 loop spans 15 amino acids. The CDR3 DNA follows: TGTGCCAGCATCGCGGGGGGCGGGACGTACAATGAGCAGTTCTTC. Amino acid sequence: CASIAGGGTYNEQFF.

The chain couples TRBV27 to TRBJ2-2, with 12 bases aligning to TRBD1. The CDR3 runs 17 residues. With 4 bases clipped from V and 6 bases from J, the junction kept 9 bases outside the gene matches. Germline lookup yields CDR1 MNHEY and CDR2 SMNVEV (reference sequence). CDR3 nucleotide sequence: TGTGCCAGCAGTTGGAGGGAAGGGACAGGGGGCCCCGGGGAGCTGTTTTTT. Amino acids: CASSWREGTGGPGELFF.

Here the CDR3 DNA reads TGTGCCAGACCGGGACTCCTAAAGAATAGCTCCTACAATGAGCAGTTCTTC. Translating it yields CARPGLLKNSSYNEQFF. The chain uses TRBV19 and TRBJ2-1, with a weak D call TRBD2 (6 bases). The V end lost 9 bases, the J end lost 0 bases, and 21 bases lay between the germline ends. The CDR3 spans 17 residues. The germline V gene has CDR1 LNHDA and CDR2 SQIVND (reference sequence).

The chain links TRBV12-3 or TRBV12-4 to TRBJ1-4; 7 positions match TRBD1. J was trimmed by 8 bases and V by 3 bases; bases with no gene match: 6. The CDR3 is made up of 14 amino acids. The CDR3 DNA is TGTGCCAGCAGTTTCCGACAGGGCCGGGAAAAACTGTTTTTT. Amino acid sequence: CASSFRQGREKLFF.

This clonotype was counted ten times or more. The J gene is TRBJ2-6, the V gene TRBV6-1; 9 bases are a match to TRBD1. After removal of 6 bases from V and 4 bases from J, the junction contained 4 bases not matched to a gene. Looked up from germline, CDR1 is MNHNS and CDR2 is SASEGT. The CDR3 spans 15 residues. The CDR3 region is CASRTGGSGANVLTF. The CDR3 nucleotides read TGTGCCAGCAGAACAGGGGGCTCAGGGGCCAACGTCCTGACTTTC.

This rearrangement joins TRBV2 to TRBJ1-1; tentative D call: TRBD1 (5 bases). Germline CDR1 is SNHLY and CDR2 is FYNNEI. This CDR3 comprises 14 residues. The V and J ends lost 7 bases and 1 base respectively, with 13 bases between them. The DNA for the CDR3 is TGTGCCAGCAAGAGAAACAGGCCGAACACTGAAGCTTTCTTT. It is translated as CASKRNRPNTEAFF.

This clonotype has a count of ten or more. This chain connects TRBV6-1 to TRBJ1-1, with a weak D call TRBD1 (5 bases). The V end lost 7 bases, the J end lost 11 bases, and 14 bases lay between the germline ends. Germline V CDR1 and CDR2: MNHNS, SASEGT. CDR3 length equals 11 residues. CDR3 bases: TGTGCCAGCAACGGGGGGGAGGTTGCTTTCTTT. Amino acid sequence: CASNGGEVAFF.

A remark on this clonotype: Germline and junction disagree at one end, which may indicate a read error. The chain employs TRBV29-1 and TRBJ2-3; TRBD2 matches 14 bases. Per the germline V gene, CDR1 is SQVTM and CDR2 is ANQGSEA. CDR3 length: 16 residues. CDR3 protein: CSAEFARLAGGDTQYF. CDR3 sequence (DNA): TGCAGCGCTGAATTTGCCCGACTAGCGGGGGGGGATACGCAGTATTTT.

This clonotype was seen at least ten times. The CDR3: CASRGLAGYEQYF. CDR3 sequence (DNA): TGTGCCAGCAGGGGACTAGCGGGGTACGAGCAGTACTTC. The chain uses TRBV2 and TRBJ2-7; 13 bases are a match to TRBD2. After removal of 6 bases from V and 4 bases from J, the junction contained 0 bases not matched to a gene. This CDR3 has 13 amino acids. Germline V CDR1 and CDR2: SNHLY, FYNNEI. Based on the CDR3 plus reference TRBV2 and TRBJ2-7, the full variable domain is EPEVTQTPSHQVTQMGQEVILRCVPISNHLYFYWYRQILGQKVEFLVSFYNNEISEKSEIFDDQFSVERPDGSNFTLKIRSTKLEDSAMYFCASRGLAGYEQYFGPGTRLTVT.

This chain connects TRBV5-1 to TRBJ1-3; no clear D. This CDR3 has 15 residues. Germline CDR1 SGHRS, CDR2 YFSETQ. The V gene lost 0 bases and the J gene lost 4 bases, with 11 bases spanning the gap. CDR3 protein: CASSLDSGAGNTIYF. Written as DNA, the CDR3 is TGCGCCAGCAGCTTGGATTCGGGTGCGGGAAACACCATATATTTT. Full variable domain (missing parts from reference TRBV5-1 and TRBJ1-3): KAGVTQTPRYLIKTRGQQVTLSCSPISGHRSVSWYQQTPGQGLQFLFEYFSETQRNKGNFPGRFSGRQFSNSRSEMNVSTLELGDSALYLCASSLDSGAGNTIYFGEGSWLTVV.

This rearrangement joins TRBV11-2 to TRBJ2-2; TRBD1 matches 11 bases. The germline V gene encodes CDR1 SGHAT and CDR2 FQNNGV. With V trimmed by 8 bases and J by 7 bases, 6 bases remained unmatched. This CDR3 contains 14 residues. The CDR3 region has the DNA TGTGCCAGCGGACAGGGGGCGCGAGGCGGGGAGCTGTTTTTT. The encoded protein is CASGQGARGGELFF.

This clonotype has ten or more counts. The chain is built from TRBV6-1 and TRBJ1-1; maybe TRBD1 (6 bases). Trimming took 5 bases from V and 5 from J, leaving 15 bases between them. The CDR3 is made up of 14 amino acids. The germline CDR1 and CDR2 sequences are MNHNS and SASEGT. The CDR3, as DNA: TGTGCCAGCAGTCGACAGGCAAGTAGGACTGAAGCTTTCTTT. Its translation: CASSRQASRTEAFF.

Details on this clonotype: This may stem from a read error, because a much larger clone lies one nucleotide away. The rearrangement links TRBV12-3 or TRBV12-4 to TRBJ2-3; the D is unclear. V was clipped by 6 bases and J by 6 bases, with 13 bases between them. The CDR3 runs to 13 residues. The CDR3 DNA reads as TGTGCCAGCAGATCGCCCCCGGGCGATACGCAGTATTTT. It specifies CASRSPPGDTQYF.

This clonotype was counted ten times or more. V gene TRBV5-1 combines with J gene TRBJ2-2; TRBD1 matches 9 bases. V shed 3 bases, J shed 6 bases, and the junction held 9 bases outside the gene matches. Per germline, CDR1 SGHRS and CDR2 YFSETQ. This CDR3 contains 16 residues. The CDR3 DNA is TGCGCCAGCAGCTATTGGACAGGGGAAGTCGCCGGGGAGCTGTTTTTT. Translated, it gives CASSYWTGEVAGELFF. Full variable domain (rest looked up from reference TRBV5-1 and TRBJ2-2): KAGVTQTPRYLIKTRGQQVTLSCSPISGHRSVSWYQQTPGQGLQFLFEYFSETQRNKGNFPGRFSGRQFSNSRSEMNVSTLELGDSALYLCASSYWTGEVAGELFFGEGSRLTVL.

This clonotype occurred many times. The rearrangement links TRBV11-2 to TRBJ2-1, with D maybe TRBD1 (6 bases). This CDR3 spans 15 amino acids. Deletions cut 5 bases from V and 5 bases from J, with 16 bases between. Germline lookup yields CDR1 SGHAT and CDR2 FQNNGV. The CDR3 DNA reads TGTGCCAGCAGCCCTGTAACAGGGAAGCACAATGAGCAGTTCTTC. It specifies CASSPVTGKHNEQFF.

This clonotype appeared many times. The CDR3 reads CASRQLATNTGELFF. DNA for the CDR3: TGTGCCAGCAGACAACTAGCGACCAACACCGGGGAGCTGTTTTTT. This rearrangement joins TRBV11-2 to TRBJ2-2, with TRBD2 matching over 7 bases. The CDR3 sequence is 15 residues long. Germline CDR1 SGHAT, CDR2 FQNNGV. Losses at the gene ends were 6 bases for V and 2 bases for J; bases not matched to a gene: 6. Complete variable domain (other parts from reference TRBV11-2 and TRBJ2-2): EAGVAQSPRYKIIEKRQSVAFWCNPISGHATLYWYQQILGQGPKLLIQFQNNGVVDDSQLPKDRFSAERLKGVDSTLKIQPAKLEDSAVYLCASRQLATNTGELFFGEGSRLTVL.

This clonotype was picked up a small number of times. The chain links TRBV27 to TRBJ2-1; D uncertain. V lost 6 bases and J 5 bases, leaving 8 bases between the germline ends. The CDR3 runs to 12 residues. Germline values: CDR1 MNHEY, CDR2 SMNVEV (reference sequence). As DNA, the CDR3 is TGTGCCAGCAGGCTCTCGCACAATGAGCAGTTCTTC. This translates into CASRLSHNEQFF.

As for this clonotype: One end of the junction does not line up with germline, which may come from a read error. This chain links TRBV4-1 with TRBJ2-7; D may be TRBD2 (5 bases). The CDR3 loop spans 13 amino acids. Germline lookup yields CDR1 MGHRA and CDR2 YSYEKL. The CDR3 nucleotides read TGTGCCAGCAGCCAAGTAGGCGGGTACGAGCAGTACTTC. Translating gives CASSQVGGYEQYF.

This clonotype has ten or more counts. This sequence joins TRBV2 and TRBJ1-5; 7 nucleotides line up with TRBD1. V shed 8 bases and J 5 bases; nucleotides not matched to a gene: 9. Per the germline V gene, CDR1 is SNHLY and CDR2 is FYNNEI. CDR3 size: 14 residues. In nucleotides, the CDR3 is TGTGCCAGCGAATACAGGGGATCGCATCAGCCCCAGCATTTT. Protein product: CASEYRGSHQPQHF.

The V gene is TRBV7-9, the J gene TRBJ2-1, with D unclear. This CDR3 is 13 amino acids long. Trimming shortened V by 1 base and J by 13 bases, and 14 bases separated the two germline ends. Germline V CDR1 and CDR2: SEHNR, FQNEAQ (reference sequence). The CDR3 nucleotides read TGTGCCAGCAGCTTAGACATTCGCGGTATCCAGTTCTTC. It translates to CASSLDIRGIQFF.

Comment on this clonotype: A much larger clone differs from this one at a single base, so this may be a read error. The rearrangement joins TRBV10-3 to TRBJ1-1; a weak D match, TRBD1 (6 bases). Germline V gene lookup returns CDR1 ENHRY and CDR2 SYGVKD. CDR3 size: 14 residues. V lost 6 bases, J lost 4 bases, and 15 bases lay in between. The DNA of the CDR3 is TGTGCCATCAGCCTCAGGGGTGAGGGCACTGAAGCTTTCTTT. The encoded protein is CAISLRGEGTEAFF.

The chain recombines TRBV5-1 with TRBJ2-3; D ambiguous. CDR1 and CDR2 (germline): SGHRS, YFSETQ. Trimming shortened V by 4 bases and J by 6 bases, and 12 bases separated the two germline ends. The CDR3 sequence is 13 residues long. The DNA of the CDR3 is TGCGCCAGCAGCCGTGGCGGTCAGGATACGCAGTATTTT. It is translated as CASSRGGQDTQYF.

This clonotype showed up many times. V usage is TRBV7-9 and J usage is TRBJ2-7; no firm D call. The germline V gene has CDR1 SEHNR and CDR2 FQNEAQ (reference sequence). Deletions cut 4 bases from V and 0 bases from J, with 19 bases between. The CDR3 length is 17 residues. The CDR3 here is CASSYSVFGGNSYEQYF. The CDR3 DNA sequence: TGTGCCAGCAGCTACAGCGTATTTGGTGGGAACTCCTACGAGCAGTACTTC.

The J gene is TRBJ2-2, the V gene TRBV19; 7 bases line up with TRBD1. J lost 3 bases, V lost 5 bases, and 6 bases had no gene match. Looked up from germline, CDR1 is LNHDA and CDR2 is SQIVND (reference sequence). This CDR3 region has 15 residues. The CDR3 nucleotides are TGTGCCAGTAGTTACGCAGGGGGATACACCGGGGAGCTGTTTTTT. This sequence encodes CASSYAGGYTGELFF.

The chain combines TRBV6-1 with TRBJ2-7, with no clear D. The CDR3 sequence is 14 residues long. Trimming took off 11 bases at V and 2 bases at J, with 19 bases between the two ends. Looked up from germline, CDR1 is MNHNS and CDR2 is SASEGT. The CDR3 coding sequence is TGTGCCTCTTCCGGGTTAGGGTTGACCTACGAGCAGTACTTC. Translation gives CASSGLGLTYEQYF.

The chain links TRBV3-1 to TRBJ1-2; D is possibly TRBD1 (5 bases). Germline V gene lookup returns CDR1 LGHDT and CDR2 YNNKEL (reference sequence). V was shortened by 0 bases and J by 4 bases, with 12 bases between the two germline ends. This CDR3 has 15 amino acids. The CDR3 DNA follows: TGTGCCAGCAGCCAAGATGGGGGGATCGGCTATGGCTACACCTTC. It codes for CASSQDGGIGYGYTF.